One and the same sample provided the 3 T cell receptor beta chains below, sequenced in a study of shared clonotypes between healthy human individuals. The assay was immunoSEQ multiplex PCR, and TCRdb's table has in-frame clones only and misses some. The sample consists of around 300,000 clones, around 86% of them appearing once. Material for sequencing was memory CD8+ T cells sorted from blood. As for subset: CD45RO+ cells pooled with CCR7-negative TemRA cells. These receptor sequences come from a man aged 18 to 35 in good health.

This clone was seen once. J is TRBJ1-1 and V is TRBV27; D call uncertain. The V end was cut by 2 bases, the J end by 0 bases, with 7 bases between. CDR1 and CDR2 (germline): MNHEY, SMNVEV (reference sequence). The CDR3 is made up of 14 amino acids. The chain's CDR3 is CASSLADMNTEAFF. The CDR3, as DNA: TGTGCCAGCAGTTTAGCAGACATGAACACTGAAGCTTTCTTT.

This chain connects TRBV10-3 to TRBJ2-1; tentative D call: TRBD2 (5 bases). The CDR3 sequence is 14 residues long. Germline V gene data show CDR1 as ENHRY and CDR2 as SYGVKD. V shed 4 bases and J shed 5 bases, with 12 bases lying between them. CDR3 amino acids: CAISGTGFNNEQFF. For the CDR3, the DNA is TGTGCCATCAGTGGGACTGGATTTAACAATGAGCAGTTCTTC.

This chain uses TRBV5-6 with TRBJ2-1, with D perhaps matching TRBD2 (6 bases). Looked up from germline, CDR1 is SGHDT and CDR2 is YYEEEE. CDR3 length equals 11 residues. The V end was cut by 1 base, the J end by 11 bases, with 7 bases between. CDR3 residues: CASSLTSQQFF. As DNA, the CDR3 is TGTGCCAGCAGCTTGACTAGCCAGCAGTTCTTC.